This T cell receptor beta chain was obtained from a study of blood T cell repertoires in COVID-19. Study information: Both acute and convalescent COVID-19 samples were obtained from the United States, Italy and Spain. Sources were T cells, B-cell-depleted T cells, or PBMCs; the material itself was cDNA or gDNA.

TCRdb keeps only in-frame clones here, not all; method: immunoSEQ multiplex PCR. Among approximately 87,000 clones listed, roughly 80% were seen once. Looked up from germline, CDR1 is SGHDN and CDR2 is FVKESK. J lost 2 bases, V lost 1 base, and 2 bases had no gene match. The CDR3 spans 16 residues. This receptor was taken from a woman aged 80 or older with acute or convalescent COVID-19. The material sequenced was peripheral blood. The chain carries TRBV14 and TRBJ2-6; 7 bases are a match to TRBD1. CDR3 coding DNA: TGTGCCAGCAGCCAAGGCGACAGGGCTGGGGCCAACGTCCTGACTTTC. Translated, it gives CASSQGDRAGANVLTF.